This TCR beta chain was sequenced for a study of regulatory T cells in long-lasting Graves disease. The CDR3 runs to 16 residues. Trimming removed 1 base from V and 3 bases from J, with 15 bases in between. Germline values: CDR1 SGHAT, CDR2 FQNNGV. As to time point: persistent/refractory GD, antithyroid drugs over 5 years with positive TRAb. PBMCs provided the RNA from which the TCR library was made. Investigators prepared the TCR beta libraries by applying iRepertoire HTBI primers and Arm-PCR of CDR3 regions. TCRdb reprocessed the multiplex PCR reads with MiXCR, giving one entry per CDR3 protein. This table holds fewer than 400,000 distinct CDR3 sequences, less than 20% found once.

Sequenced material: peripheral blood mononuclear cells (PBMCs), taken when the disease was refractory, from a patient treated with antithyroid drugs. This clonotype was obtained from a female donor with Graves disease. The V call is TRBV11-2, the J call TRBJ1-1; D gene unclear. The CDR3 DNA sequence: TGTGCCAGCAGCTTAGGCCTTATCGGCGGGGACACTGAAGCTTTCTTT. This translates into CASSLGLIGGDTEAFF.